This entry features one T cell receptor (beta chain) sequence. Its antigen remains unidentified. The TCR beta library used iRepertoire HTBI primers with Arm-PCR amplification of CDR3. TCRdb analysed the multiplex PCR reads with MiXCR anew, one entry per CDR3 protein. There are approximately 690,000 distinct CDR3 sequences in the sample; around 32% occur only once, and about two fifths lies in the top ten. With V trimmed by 3 bases and J by 5 bases, 3 bases remained unmatched. The germline gives CDR1 SGHTA, CDR2 FQGNSA. There are 15 residues in the CDR3. The sample is drawn from a study of regulatory T cells in long-lasting Graves disease. Across the study: Persistent cases took antithyroid drugs over 5 years and stayed TSH receptor antibody positive.

Findings and limits, study-wide: TCR diversity in persistent Graves' patients was below that of newly diagnosed ones.

Time point defined: persistent/refractory GD, antithyroid drugs over 5 years with positive TRAb. PBMC RNA was the source of the TCR library. Graves' disease diagnosis followed American Thyroid Association guidelines. The material was peripheral blood mononuclear cells (PBMCs), obtained when the disease was refractory, from a patient treated with antithyroid drugs. The sequence came from a female donor with Graves disease. This chain joins TRBV7-2 and TRBJ2-1; 11 bases agree with TRBD2. In DNA, the CDR3 is TGTGCCAGCAGCTTCGGGACTAGCGGCCACAATGAGCAGTTCTTC. It is translated as CASSFGTSGHNEQFF.